A single sample gave rise to the 20 T cell receptor beta chains below, sequenced in a study of T cells in Graves' hyperthyroidism and ophthalmopathy. RNA transcripts yielded amplified TCR beta CDR3 regions. Primed by the HTBI set, a first-round RT-PCR was run on the TCR CDR3. MiXCR, run by TCRdb on the multiplex PCR reads, gives a single entry per CDR3 protein. The sample lists fewer than 750,000 distinct CDR3 sequences; approximately 15% were seen once. The source material was blood. These receptors were obtained from a middle-aged woman with Graves' ophthalmopathy.

This clonotype turned up a few times. This rearrangement joins TRBV18 to TRBJ2-7; TRBD1 matches 8 bases. The CDR3 spans 15 residues. CDR1 and CDR2 (germline): KGHSH, LQKENI. V was clipped by 6 bases and J by 3 bases; unmatched bases: 10. The CDR3 region has the DNA TGTGCCAGCTCGCTAGGACAGGGCGGTCTCTACGAGCAGTACTTC. It encodes CASSLGQGGLYEQYF.

This clonotype was seen many times. CDR3 sequence (DNA): TGCGCCAGCAGCTTGGAGAGGGCGTTGGGCCTAGAGACCCAGTACTTC. Protein sequence: CASSLERALGLETQYF. This chain joins TRBV5-1 and TRBJ2-5, with D perhaps matching TRBD2 (5 bases). V dropped 0 bases and J dropped 4 bases, with 16 bases sitting between them. Germline-derived CDR1 and CDR2 are SGHRS and YFSETQ. The CDR3 runs to 16 residues.

This clonotype occurred a few times. The chain is built from TRBV5-1 and TRBJ1-2; D may be TRBD1 (5 bases). The germline V and J ends were trimmed by 3 bases and 5 bases, with 17 bases remaining between them. Germline V gene lookup returns CDR1 SGHRS and CDR2 YFSETQ. The CDR3 has 15 amino acids. CDR3: CASSSSGTAYYGYTF. The CDR3 nucleotides read TGCGCCAGCAGCTCCTCCGGGACGGCTTATTATGGCTACACCTTC.

This clonotype was detected ten times or more. The chain joins TRBV12-3 or TRBV12-4 to TRBJ1-2; D may be TRBD1 (6 bases). V shed 6 bases and J shed 7 bases, with 15 bases lying between them. The CDR3 contains 13 residues. The CDR3 loop reads CASSPGVVGGYTF. In nucleotides, the CDR3 is TGTGCCAGCAGCCCAGGGGTAGTAGGTGGCTACACCTTC.

This clonotype has a count of ten or more. The chain employs TRBV6-1 and TRBJ1-5; tentatively, D is TRBD1 (6 bases). V lost 10 bases to trimming and J lost 4 bases, with 17 bases between them. The CDR3 is 14 residues long. In germline, CDR1 is MNHNS, CDR2 SASEGT. The CDR3 DNA is TGTGCCACCCGCGGGGGGGCGGGAAATCAGCCCCAGCATTTT. Amino acids: CATRGGAGNQPQHF.

V usage is TRBV6-1 and J usage is TRBJ2-7; weak D call: TRBD2 (5 bases). CDR3 size: 14 residues. Germline CDR1 reads MNHNS; CDR2 reads SASEGT. Deletions cut 3 bases from V and 6 bases from J, with 15 bases between. The CDR3, as DNA: TGTGCCAGCAGTGACGTAGCCGGGATCGTCGAGCAGTACTTC. It codes for CASSDVAGIVEQYF.

The CDR3 nucleotides are TGTGCCAGCAGCTTAGGGGTAGGCGCCACCTACGAGCAGTACTTC. This encodes CASSLGVGATYEQYF. The V gene is TRBV7-8, the J gene TRBJ2-7; D is ambiguous. Between the trimmed V and J ends, which lost 1 base and 2 bases, there was a span of 12 bases. Germline V gives CDR1 SGHVS, CDR2 FQNEAQ. This CDR3 contains 15 residues.

This clonotype was recorded at least ten times. The chain is built from TRBV20-1 and TRBJ2-5, with D possibly called TRBD1 or TRBD2 (5 bases each). From germline, CDR1 is DFQATT and CDR2 SNEGSKA (reference sequence). Trimming removed 6 bases from V and 2 bases from J, with 13 bases in between. The CDR3 sequence is 13 residues long. CDR3 sequence reads: CSAGTDEQETQYF. Here the CDR3 DNA reads TGCAGTGCCGGGACGGACGAACAAGAGACCCAGTACTTC.

This clonotype was detected ten times or more. V and J are TRBV14 and TRBJ2-7; no reliable D call. CDR1 is SGHDN and CDR2 is FVKESK in the germline V gene. V lost 1 base and J lost 3, with 13 bases in between. CDR3 length equals 15 residues. The CDR3 protein is CASSQGFGRLYEQYF. The CDR3 nucleotides are TGTGCCAGCAGCCAAGGGTTTGGCAGGCTCTACGAGCAGTACTTC.

At least ten counts were recorded for this clonotype. This chain uses TRBV7-2 with TRBJ1-1, with a possible D match to TRBD1 (6 bases). V lost 2 bases, J lost 10 bases, and 11 bases lay in between. The V gene's germline CDR1 is SGHTA and CDR2 FQGNSA. The CDR3 runs 12 residues. The CDR3 DNA follows: TGTGCCAGCAGCTTAACAGGGAGGGGAGCTTTCTTT. Translating gives CASSLTGRGAFF.

The rearrangement joins TRBV29-1 to TRBJ2-5; possible D gene TRBD1, 6 bases. Per germline, CDR1 SQVTM and CDR2 ANQGSEA. V was clipped by 3 bases and J by 2 bases, with 10 bases between them. The CDR3 loop spans 13 amino acids. The CDR3, as DNA: TGCAGCGTTGACTCGGACAGACAAGAGACCCAGTACTTC. The encoded protein is CSVDSDRQETQYF.

The table lists this clonotype with many counts. The chain combines TRBV18 with TRBJ2-7; D is possibly TRBD2 (6 bases). Per germline, CDR1 KGHSH and CDR2 LQKENI. The CDR3 extends over 15 amino acids. The ends were cut back, 3 bases at V and 7 bases at J, with 19 bases in the middle. Written as DNA, the CDR3 is TGTGCCAGCTCACCCGAGAGCGGGTCCCTAGAGGAGCAGTACTTC. Protein: CASSPESGSLEEQYF.

This clonotype came up many times. V usage is TRBV30 and J usage is TRBJ1-2; D unresolved. Germline CDR1 and CDR2: GTSNPN and SVGIG (reference sequence). The CDR3 is 13 amino acids. Trimming took off 3 bases at V and 3 bases at J, with 11 bases between the two ends. For the CDR3, the DNA is TGTGCCTGGAGGAGGGCGGACGACTATGGCTACACCTTC. As protein: CAWRRADDYGYTF.

The sample holds many counts of this clonotype. This rearrangement joins TRBV19 to TRBJ2-3; D is uncertain. Germline CDR1 LNHDA, CDR2 SQIVND (reference sequence). The V end lost 5 bases, the J end lost 1 base, and 10 bases lay between the germline ends. The CDR3 covers 14 residues. CDR3: CASSSIDGTDTQYF. CDR3 sequence (DNA): TGTGCCAGTAGTTCTATAGACGGCACAGATACGCAGTATTTT.

This clonotype was detected ten times or more. J is TRBJ1-2 and V is TRBV7-2, with D possibly TRBD1 on 5 matching bases. With 2 bases removed from V and 6 bases from J, the gap between germline ends came to 16 bases. Per germline, CDR1 SGHTA and CDR2 FQGNSA. The CDR3 has 15 amino acids. DNA for the CDR3: TGTGCCAGCAGCTTAATAGGGTTCGGGGACGATGGCTACACCTTC. Encoded protein: CASSLIGFGDDGYTF.

This clonotype turned up a few times. The chain has TRBV6-1 and TRBJ1-2; 10 nucleotides align to TRBD1. Germline V gene data show CDR1 as MNHNS and CDR2 as SASEGT. The CDR3 consists of 13 residues. The J segment lost 8 bases and the V segment lost 7 bases, leaving 7 bases of the junction unmatched. CDR3 region: CASMVTGGVGYTF. As DNA, the CDR3 is TGTGCCAGCATGGTGACAGGGGGCGTCGGCTACACCTTC.

There are many counts of this clonotype. The chain links TRBV28 to TRBJ1-1; D is undetermined. Trimming took off 1 base at V and 5 bases at J, with 5 bases between the two ends. Germline V gene lookup returns CDR1 MDHEN and CDR2 SYDVKM. This CDR3 spans 12 amino acids. CDR3 in amino acids: CASSLYLTEAFF. Here the CDR3 DNA reads TGTGCCAGCAGTTTATACCTAACTGAAGCTTTCTTT. The variable domain in full, completed from reference TRBV28 and TRBJ1-1, reads DVKVTQSSRYLVKRTGEKVFLECVQDMDHENMFWYRQDPGLGLRLIYFSYDVKMKEKGDIPEGYSVSREKKERFSLILESASTNQTSMYLCASSLYLTEAFFGQGTRLTVV.

This clonotype has just a few counts. The genes are TRBV20-1 and TRBJ1-2, with 8 bases fitting TRBD1. In germline, CDR1 is DFQATT, CDR2 SNEGSKA (reference sequence). The CDR3 spans 12 residues. The junction had 3 bases not matched to a gene; V was cut back by 5 bases and J by 4 bases. The CDR3 loop reads CSAEDRAYGYTF. The CDR3 DNA follows: TGCAGTGCTGAGGACAGGGCCTATGGCTACACCTTC.

This clonotype has ten or more counts. This chain links TRBV12-3 or TRBV12-4 with TRBJ1-1; D gene ambiguous. Trimming left V 7 bases short and J 2 bases short, with 8 bases between. This CDR3 comprises 12 residues. The CDR3 nucleotides are TGTGCCAGCAAAGACGGTAACACTGAAGCTTTCTTT. Its protein product is CASKDGNTEAFF.

This clonotype was observed at least ten times. The chain has TRBV24-1 and TRBJ2-2; unclear D gene. V dropped 6 bases and J dropped 6 bases, with 7 bases sitting between them. This CDR3 is built from 12 residues. The V gene's germline CDR1 is KGHDR and CDR2 SFDVKD. In DNA, the CDR3 is TGTGCCACCAGTCTTAAGCCCGGGGAGCTGTTTTTT. Its translation is CATSLKPGELFF.